The rows below give T cell receptor beta chains drawn from one sample of a study of tumor-infiltrating lymphocytes in primary liver carcinoma. TCRdb redid the calling of the multiplex PCR reads with MiXCR, one entry per CDR3 protein. The repertoire holds 95,000 to 100,000 distinct CDR3 sequences, with around 71% as singletons. Input material: liver tumor tissue from sampling region 2. The receptors stem from a woman aged 60-75 years with primary liver carcinoma and hepatitis B virus infection. CDR3s include the opening cysteine and the closing phenylalanine or tryptophan. D genes are given only for firm matches.

>TRBJ1-2|.|TRBV14
CTISLNRVSLDGYTF
>TRBJ1-4|TRBD1|TRBV4-2
CASSQAGGNEKLFF
>TRBJ1-3|TRBD1|TRBV6-5
CASSYQGGHTIYF
>TRBJ2-7|TRBD1|TRBV2
CTSHGQGISYEQYF
>TRBJ2-3|.|TRBV5-4
CASRRGPFTDTQYF
>TRBJ2-1|TRBD2|TRBV6-5
CASSYSIPSGATYNEQFF
>TRBJ2-1|TRBD1|TRBV12-3/TRBV12-4
CAGSLMGTGAVEQFF
>TRBJ2-7|.|TRBV11-1
CASSPRTPGLREQYF
>TRBJ1-5|.|TRBV12-3/TRBV12-4
CASSHMGRQPQHF
>TRBJ1-2|TRBD1|TRBV6-6
CASSQGQGANYGYTF
>TRBJ2-1|TRBD1|TRBV5-1
CASSLVLQGHNEQFF
>TRBJ1-5|.|TRBV15
CATSRTGGGGPNNQPQHF
>TRBJ2-5|.|TRBV6-2/TRBV6-3
CASSYSWQDQETQYF
>TRBJ2-3|TRBD2|TRBV11-2
CASSSRGGESDTQYF
>TRBJ2-3|TRBD2|TRBV11-2
CACSPGLAGPDTQYF
>TRBJ1-1|.|TRBV12-3/TRBV12-4
CASSLGIMNTEAFF
>TRBJ1-1|TRBD1|TRBV5-1
CASSVAGNRGTEAFF
>TRBJ2-1|.|TRBV29-1
CSVPLGPRRFYNEQFF
>TRBJ2-3|TRBD2|TRBV11-3
CASSTSSGRIADTHYF
>TRBJ2-2|.|TRBV7-9
CASSLGQGNAGELFF
>TRBJ2-3|.|TRBV5-1
CASSFSPGRSTDTHYF
>TRBJ2-3|.|TRBV6-1
CASSEGVWYTQFF
>TRBJ2-7|TRBD1|TRBV4-2
CASSPGTGASSQEQYF
>TRBJ2-2|TRBD2|TRBV11-2
CASGLRLAGDAGELFF
>TRBJ2-7|.|TRBV4-2
CASSQHWPYEQYF
>TRBJ1-1|.|TRBV19
CASSPVLLPPEAFF
>TRBJ2-1|.|TRBV11-2
CASSPRMAGTYNVQFF
>TRBJ1-1|.|TRBV12-3/TRBV12-4
CASTLSQGRTEASF
>TRBJ2-3|TRBD2|TRBV12-3/TRBV12-4
CASRDGTSGRGSTDTQFF
>TRBJ1-1|.|TRBV7-9
CAISLGGHTEAFF
>TRBJ2-3|TRBD2|TRBV7-9
CASSPTVSGGRAGTQYF
>TRBJ1-6|.|TRBV11-2
CASSLDQGWDSPLHF
>TRBJ1-2|TRBD1|TRBV7-3
CASSPSRQGGYIF
>TRBJ2-1|TRBD2|TRBV4-1
CASSDDREGYLYNEQFF
>TRBJ1-5|.|TRBV12-3/TRBV12-4
CASSTGSGAWIHQPRHF